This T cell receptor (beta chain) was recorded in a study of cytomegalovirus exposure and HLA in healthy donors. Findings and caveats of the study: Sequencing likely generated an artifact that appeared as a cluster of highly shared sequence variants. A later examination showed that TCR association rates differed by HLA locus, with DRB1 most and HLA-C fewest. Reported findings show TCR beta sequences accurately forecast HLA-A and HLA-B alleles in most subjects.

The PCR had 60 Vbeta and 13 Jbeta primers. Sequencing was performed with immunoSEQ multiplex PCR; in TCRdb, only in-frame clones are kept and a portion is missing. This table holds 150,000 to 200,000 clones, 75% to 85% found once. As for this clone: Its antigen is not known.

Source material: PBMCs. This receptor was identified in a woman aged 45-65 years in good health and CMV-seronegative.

The CDR3 reads CASNSARQGLADTQYF. As DNA, the CDR3 is TGTGCCAGCAACTCGGCGAGACAGGGGTTAGCAGATACGCAGTATTTT. The chain employs TRBV11-2 and TRBJ2-3; 8 nucleotides agree with TRBD1. V lost 7 bases to trimming and J lost 4 bases; unmatched junction nucleotides: 13. This CDR3 has 16 amino acids. CDR1 is SGHAT and CDR2 is FQNNGV in the germline V gene.